This T cell receptor (beta chain) is drawn from a study of OX40 agonist ivuxolimab in advanced cancers. Study context: Ivuxolimab doses were 0.01, 0.1, 0.3, 1.5, 3 or 10 mg/kg every 2 weeks. Patients receiving dose escalation had hepatocellular carcinoma, melanoma, renal cell or head and neck cancer. Whole-study results and caveats: Among the nonresponders, some also had low normalized T-cell clonal expansion.

CDR1 and CDR2 from the germline V gene are SGHNT and YYREEE (reference sequence). CDR3 length: 15 amino acids. Trimming took off 2 bases at V and 7 bases at J, with 16 bases between the two ends. Data came from immunoSEQ multiplex PCR; TCRdb stores just in-frame clones and leaves some out. The sample holds 45,000 to 65,000 clones, 88% seen once. Blood samples were obtained at baseline, cycle 4 day 1, and cycle 7 day 1. In regard to this clone: What it binds is unknown.

The receptor comes from an adult with an advanced solid tumor such as melanoma, head and neck, liver or kidney cancer. The starting material was CD4+ or CD8+ T cells sorted from blood, obtained in a trial of the OX40 agonist ivuxolimab. This chain connects TRBV5-4 to TRBJ2-1; perhaps D is TRBD1 or TRBD2 (5 bases each). The CDR3 DNA is TGTGCCAGCAGCTTACGAGGGCTAGAGGGGAATGAGCAGTTCTTC. It specifies CASSLRGLEGNEQFF. Full variable domain (outside the CDR3, taken from reference TRBV5-4 and TRBJ2-1): ETGVTQSPTHLIKTRGQQVTLRCSSQSGHNTVSWYQQALGQGPQFIFQYYREEENGRGNFPPRFSGLQFPNYSSELNVNALELDDSALYLCASSLRGLEGNEQFFGPGTRLTVL.